This T cell receptor (beta chain) appears in the sequencing data of a study of Ad26.COV2.S vaccination and SARS-CoV-2 variants. Germline V gives CDR1 SEHNR, CDR2 FQNEAQ (reference sequence). V gave up 5 bases and J gave up 1 base, with 12 bases separating them. This CDR3 has 14 amino acids. Treatment here: around 19 received Ad26.COV2.S at low or high dose, single or two shots; about 5 received placebo; per-sample allocation not given. Repertoires come from day 63 after the first vaccine or placebo injection. Libraries were prepared by immunoSEQ multiplex PCR; TCRdb keeps only in-frame clonotypes and omits some of them. The data contain 380,000 or so clones, 83% of them singletons.

This sample comprised peripheral blood, obtained in a trial of Ad26.COV2.S vaccine versus placebo. The rearrangement links TRBV7-9 to TRBJ2-7; no clear D. The sequence was obtained from a person between 18 and 60 years old who received the Ad26.COV2.S COVID-19 vaccine or a placebo. This CDR3 reads CASSRVGGSYEQYF. CDR3 bases: TGTGCCAGCAGCCGGGTGGGCGGTTCCTACGAGCAGTACTTC.